The present TCR beta chain was sequenced within a study of CD8 T cells in Susac syndrome (dated by TCRdb to the late 2010s). Concerning the study at large: Of the Susac syndrome patients who were sequenced, six had clinically active disease and roughly eight were in clinical remission. At blood withdrawal, Susac syndrome patients were therapy-naive, treated with corticosteroids (with IVIg additionally given to some), or treated with IVIg alone. Repertoire sequencing was used to test whether CD8+ T cell activation and differentiation in Susac syndrome was antigen driven.

RNA was extracted using the RNeasy kit, and roughly 0.5 to 1 ug of the RNA was reverse transcribed with random hexamers. The immunoSEQ multiplex PCR assay, covering 54 Vbeta and 13 Jbeta segments, was used to amplify TCR beta CDR3 regions. To correct PCR amplification bias, a synthetic template baseline was used for both primer optimization and computational correction. Regarding the original processing steps: Reads were annotated to V, D and J genes per IMGT and analyzed with immunoSEQ Analyzer, keeping only productive sequences. Clonality was calculated as one minus the Shannon entropy normalized by log2 of the number of productive unique sequences. For each patient and control, public and private clones were evaluated among the 100 most prevalent clones. Clones were defined as Susac-specific if absent from the healthy and MS cohorts, from over a thousand published viral clones and from other ImmuneACCESS disease sequences. TCRdb trimmed the raw reads at Q25, called clones with MiXCR and kept productive beta chains. Identical CDR3 proteins give one entry, which carries the most common genes and DNA. Here the V and J calls rest on TCRdb's processing, not on the authors' analysis. The sample table lists about 140,000 distinct CDR3 sequences, around 95% of them with a count of one. The top ten hold about 0.15% of the sample.

The germline V end is reduced by 4 bases and the J end by 8 bases; junction bases left unmatched: 4. Counted from cysteine to phenylalanine, this CDR3 has 14 amino acids. Only CDR3 DNA remains: 42 bases, in frame from the first base. Reading the germline V gene gives CDR1 MGHRA and CDR2 YSYEKL. A remark on this clonotype: Its specific antigen is unknown. Per-base quality was not reported, and no clone a single base away is much larger than it.

High-throughput TCR beta sequencing profiled peripheral blood CD8+ and CD4+ T cells from healthy donors, Susac syndrome patients and multiple sclerosis patients. The Susac syndrome patients fulfilled recently defined diagnostic criteria for definite or probable disease. Bulk CD8+ and CD4+ T cells were purified by magnetic negative isolation, while CD8+ TEMRA cells were enriched using FACS. Blood was collected in EDTA tubes and processed within 24 hours, with PBMCs isolated through density gradient centrifugation. PBMCs intended for TCR sequencing were cryopreserved in liquid nitrogen and thawed later in a water bath at 37 degrees C. A purity of at least 90% was achieved for sorted or isolated CD4+, CD8+ and CD8+ TEMRA cells. Results and caveats for the whole study, not just this receptor: The TCR sequencing and HLA analysis was acknowledged to have included a relatively small number of individuals. In patients with Susac syndrome, the CD4+ T cell repertoire showed no detectable clonal expansion.

This sequence uses TRBV4-1 and TRBJ1-6; 8 of the junction bases match TRBD1. The receptor's source is a human donor with Susac syndrome. What was sequenced was CD4+ T cells from PBMCs. This receptor has the CDR3 CASSRTGIDSPLHF. The sequenced DNA: TGCGCCAGCAGCCGGACAGGGATCGATTCACCCCTCCACTTT.